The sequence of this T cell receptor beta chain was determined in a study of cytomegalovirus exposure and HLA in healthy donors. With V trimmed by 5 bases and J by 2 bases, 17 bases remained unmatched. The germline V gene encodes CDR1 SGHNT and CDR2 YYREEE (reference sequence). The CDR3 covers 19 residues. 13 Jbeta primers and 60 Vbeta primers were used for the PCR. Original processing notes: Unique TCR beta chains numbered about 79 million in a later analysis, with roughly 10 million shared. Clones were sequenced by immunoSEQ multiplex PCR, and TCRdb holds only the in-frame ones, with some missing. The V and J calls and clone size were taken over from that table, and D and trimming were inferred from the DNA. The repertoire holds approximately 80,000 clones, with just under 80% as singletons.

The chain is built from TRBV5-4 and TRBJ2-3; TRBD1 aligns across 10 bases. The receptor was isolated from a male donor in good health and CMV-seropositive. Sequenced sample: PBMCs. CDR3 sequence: CASRKPTGGSGQDTDTQYF. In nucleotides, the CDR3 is TGTGCCAGCAGAAAACCGACAGGGGGCAGCGGCCAAGACACAGATACGCAGTATTTT.